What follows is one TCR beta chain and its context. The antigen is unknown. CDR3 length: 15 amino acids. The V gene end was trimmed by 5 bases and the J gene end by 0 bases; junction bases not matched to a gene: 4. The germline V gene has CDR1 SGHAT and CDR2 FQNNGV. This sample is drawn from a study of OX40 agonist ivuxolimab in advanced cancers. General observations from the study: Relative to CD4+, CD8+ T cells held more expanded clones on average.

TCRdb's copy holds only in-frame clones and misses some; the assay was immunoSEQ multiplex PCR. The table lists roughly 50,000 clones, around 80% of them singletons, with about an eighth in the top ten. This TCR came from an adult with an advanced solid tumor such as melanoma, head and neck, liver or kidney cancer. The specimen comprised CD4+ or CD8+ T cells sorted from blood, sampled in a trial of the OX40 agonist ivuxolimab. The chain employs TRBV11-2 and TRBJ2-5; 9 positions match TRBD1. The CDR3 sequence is CASSRTGVNQETQYF. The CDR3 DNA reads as TGTGCCAGCAGCCGGACAGGGGTAAACCAAGAGACCCAGTACTTC.